The source of this T cell receptor beta chain is a study of blood T cell repertoires in COVID-19. The overall study: COVID-19 samples, acute and convalescent, were from the United States, Italy and Spain.

Profiling relied on immunoSEQ multiplex PCR, and the TCRdb table lists in-frame clones only, not all of them. Of about 250,000 clones in the sample, 85% to 90% were seen once. Cohort 3 recovered donors had two negative PCRs, clearance, or symptom resolution. The CDR3 is made up of 12 amino acids. Between the trimmed V and J ends, which lost 5 bases and 3 bases, there was a span of 8 bases. Germline values: CDR1 MNHEY, CDR2 SVGEGT. This receptor was identified in a woman in her forties or fifties who had recovered from COVID-19. V and J are TRBV6-2 or TRBV6-3 and TRBJ2-7, with D tentatively TRBD1 (6 bases). Input material: PBMCs or T cells enriched from blood (not recorded which). The CDR3 region is CASSGTSYEQYF. The CDR3 nucleotides are TGTGCCAGCAGTGGGACAAGCTACGAGCAGTACTTC.